Below, 28 T cell receptor beta chains from the same sample are listed, as sequenced in a study of blood T cell repertoires in COVID-19. Repertoires were generated with immunoSEQ multiplex PCR, while TCRdb's copy carries only in-frame clones and drops some. In the table there are some 340,000 clones, around 85% of which are singletons. Sequencing was done on a sample of peripheral blood. Every receptor here comes from a woman younger than 30 with acute or convalescent COVID-19.

V is TRBV18 and J is TRBJ2-7, with 7 nucleotides matching TRBD1. After removal of 0 bases from V and 4 bases from J, the junction contained 3 bases not matched to a gene. CDR3 length: 14 residues. Germline V gene lookup returns CDR1 KGHSH and CDR2 LQKENI. The DNA for the CDR3 is TGTGCCAGCTCACCACCGACAGGGAAATACGAGCAGTACTTC. Protein sequence: CASSPPTGKYEQYF.

The rearrangement uses TRBV5-6 and TRBJ1-2; no clear D gene. This CDR3 is built from 15 residues. V was cut by 0 bases and J by 7 bases, with 16 bases left in between. Germline lookup yields CDR1 SGHDT and CDR2 YYEEEE. CDR3 in amino acids: CASSLELRQRGGYTF. In DNA form, the CDR3 reads TGTGCCAGCAGCTTGGAGTTGAGGCAGAGAGGTGGCTACACCTTC.

The rearrangement uses TRBV11-2 and TRBJ2-5, with D possibly TRBD2 on 6 matching bases. V dropped 5 bases and J dropped 4 bases, with 20 bases sitting between them. The germline CDR1 and CDR2 sequences are SGHAT and FQNNGV. The CDR3 sequence is 16 residues long. The CDR3 nucleotides read TGTGCCAGCAGCCACCTTAATGGGGGAGGAGGAGAGACCCAGTACTTC. It codes for CASSHLNGGGGETQYF.

The rearrangement uses TRBV7-3 and TRBJ1-2; no clear D gene. The CDR3 runs 13 residues. V lost 5 bases to trimming and J lost 2 bases, with 9 bases between them. Germline V gives CDR1 SGHTA, CDR2 FQGTGA. CDR3 DNA sequence: TGTGCCAGCAGCCGCGACAAAAACTATGGCTACACCTTC. Amino acid sequence: CASSRDKNYGYTF.

The chain couples TRBV11-2 to TRBJ1-4; D may be TRBD1 (6 bases). This CDR3 region has 13 residues. V dropped 9 bases and J dropped 4 bases, with 12 bases sitting between them. Germline values: CDR1 SGHAT, CDR2 FQNNGV. Here the CDR3 reads CASWGGLNEKLFF. CDR3 sequence (DNA): TGTGCCAGTTGGGGGGGGCTTAATGAAAAACTGTTTTTT.

V gene TRBV19 combines with J gene TRBJ1-2, with a weak D call TRBD1 (5 bases). Trimming stripped 5 bases from V and 0 bases from J, with 13 bases between. Germline V gene data show CDR1 as LNHDA and CDR2 as SQIVND (reference sequence). The CDR3 contains 15 residues. The CDR3 reads CASSQGPLPNYGYTF. For the CDR3, the DNA is TGTGCCAGTAGTCAGGGTCCCTTACCTAACTATGGCTACACCTTC. Using reference TRBV19 and TRBJ1-2 for the parts outside the CDR3, the full variable domain is DGGITQSPKYLFRKEGQNVTLSCEQNLNHDAMYWYRQDPGQGLRLIYYSQIVNDFQKGDIAEGYSVSREKKESFPLTVTSAQKNPTAFYLCASSQGPLPNYGYTFGSGTRLTVV.

The genes are TRBV19 and TRBJ1-1; maybe TRBD1 (5 bases). V lost 8 bases and J lost 3, with 16 bases in between. Per the germline V gene, CDR1 is LNHDA and CDR2 is SQIVND (reference sequence). CDR3 length: 14 amino acids. CDR3 coding DNA: TGTGCCAGTGTTCAGGGCACGTGGGACACTGAAGCTTTCTTT. Encoded protein: CASVQGTWDTEAFF. The whole variable domain, filled in from reference TRBV19 and TRBJ1-1, reads DGGITQSPKYLFRKEGQNVTLSCEQNLNHDAMYWYRQDPGQGLRLIYYSQIVNDFQKGDIAEGYSVSREKKESFPLTVTSAQKNPTAFYLCASVQGTWDTEAFFGQGTRLTVV.

The rearrangement links TRBV18 to TRBJ2-7, with TRBD1 as a possible D gene (6 bases). The CDR3 totals 14 residues. The ends were cut back, 3 bases at V and 3 bases at J, with 12 bases in the middle. CDR1 is KGHSH, CDR2 LQKENI, per germline. The CDR3 here is CASSPTGNFYEQYF. DNA for the CDR3: TGTGCCAGCTCACCCACAGGGAACTTCTACGAGCAGTACTTC.

This rearrangement joins TRBV5-1 to TRBJ2-3; 10 bases agree with TRBD2. The CDR3 runs to 15 residues. After removal of 4 bases from V and 1 base from J, the junction contained 3 bases not matched to a gene. The germline CDR1 and CDR2 sequences are SGHRS and YFSETQ. In DNA form, the CDR3 reads TGCGCCAGCAGCCCTGGACTAGCGGGCACAGATACGCAGTATTTT. It is translated as CASSPGLAGTDTQYF.

The chain recombines TRBV6-6 with TRBJ1-6, with D perhaps TRBD1 (5 bases). This CDR3 region has 15 residues. V was trimmed by 3 bases and J by 5 bases, leaving 11 bases between them. CDR1 is MNHNY and CDR2 is SVGAGI in the germline V gene (reference sequence). This chain's CDR3 is CASSYSVGDNSPLHF. Written as DNA, the CDR3 is TGTGCCAGCAGTTATTCAGTAGGGGATAATTCACCCCTCCACTTT.

CDR3 in amino acids: CASSYEGLLPYNEQFF. In nucleotides, the CDR3 is TGTGCCAGCAGTTATGAGGGCCTTTTACCCTACAATGAGCAGTTCTTC. The V and J genes are TRBV28 and TRBJ2-1, with D possibly TRBD2 on 5 matching bases. The V end was cut by 4 bases, the J end by 2 bases, with 15 bases between. The germline CDR1 and CDR2 sequences are MDHEN and SYDVKM. The CDR3 consists of 16 residues.

The V gene is TRBV18, the J gene TRBJ1-2, with D possibly TRBD1 on 6 matching bases. Trimming shortened V by 4 bases and J by 7 bases, and 19 bases separated the two germline ends. The CDR3 loop spans 15 amino acids. CDR1 is KGHSH and CDR2 is LQKENI in the germline V gene. The CDR3 protein is CASSLTRDTGGGYTF. CDR3 coding DNA: TGTGCCAGCTCACTAACCCGGGACACGGGCGGTGGCTACACCTTC.

The chain links TRBV6-5 to TRBJ1-2; unclear D gene. From germline, CDR1 is MNHEY and CDR2 SVGAGI. The CDR3 extends over 12 amino acids. V was cut by 8 bases and J by 4 bases, with 11 bases left in between. The CDR3 nucleotides are TGTGCCAGCCTGTTCAGGTTCTATGGCTACACCTTC. It translates to CASLFRFYGYTF.

This clone occurred once. The chain joins TRBV24-1 to TRBJ1-6, with 7 bases lining up with TRBD1. The CDR3 runs 13 residues. V trimming: 9 bases; J trimming: 7 bases; junction bases outside the gene matches: 5. CDR1 is KGHDR and CDR2 is SFDVKD in the germline V gene. DNA of the CDR3: TGTGCCACCGCAGGGGGGAGAAATTCACCCCTCCACTTT. Protein: CATAGGRNSPLHF.

The chain is built from TRBV19 and TRBJ1-5; D is perhaps TRBD1 (6 bases). The CDR3 spans 15 residues. Germline assignment: CDR1 LNHDA and CDR2 SQIVND (reference sequence). Trimming removed 7 bases from V and 0 bases from J, with 13 bases in between. CDR3 sequence (DNA): TGTGCCAGTATCGACAGGATTTATAGCAATCAGCCCCAGCATTTT. Translated: CASIDRIYSNQPQHF. The variable domain in full, with the rest retrieved from reference TRBV19 and TRBJ1-5, is DGGITQSPKYLFRKEGQNVTLSCEQNLNHDAMYWYRQDPGQGLRLIYYSQIVNDFQKGDIAEGYSVSREKKESFPLTVTSAQKNPTAFYLCASIDRIYSNQPQHFGDGTRLSIL.

The J gene is TRBJ2-3, the V gene TRBV6-5; 7 bases match TRBD1. Germline CDR1 is MNHEY and CDR2 is SVGAGI. CDR3 length: 14 residues. V was pared by 4 bases and J by 4 bases, with 5 bases of the junction left unmatched. Here the CDR3 DNA reads TGTGCCAGCAGTTCCGGACAGGTCGCAGATACGCAGTATTTT. Translated: CASSSGQVADTQYF.

Here the CDR3 reads CASSDRGTEAFF. The CDR3 nucleotides are TGCGCCAGCAGTGATAGGGGCACTGAAGCTTTCTTT. This chain links TRBV10-1 with TRBJ1-1; D possibly corresponds to TRBD1 (5 bases). The CDR3 contains 12 residues. Per the germline V gene, CDR1 is WNHNN and CDR2 is SYGVQD (reference sequence). V lost 3 bases and J 4 bases, leaving 6 bases between the germline ends.

V is TRBV4-1 and J is TRBJ1-5; D unclear. Germline V gene lookup returns CDR1 MGHRA and CDR2 YSYEKL. V was clipped by 0 bases and J by 0 bases, with 18 bases between them. The CDR3 spans 19 residues. DNA of the CDR3: TGCGCCAGCAGCCAAGAGTTTAGCAGTCAATGGTCTAGCAATCAGCCCCAGCATTTT. Translating gives CASSQEFSSQWSSNQPQHF.

V gene TRBV2 combines with J gene TRBJ2-7; TRBD2 agrees at 8 bases. Per the germline V gene, CDR1 is SNHLY and CDR2 is FYNNEI. The CDR3 extends over 14 amino acids. The ends lost 11 bases at V and 2 bases at J; junction bases unmatched: 11. In DNA form, the CDR3 reads TGTGCCCACAGGGCTTCGGGACTAGCCTACGAGCAGTACTTC. It specifies CAHRASGLAYEQYF.

The CDR3 here is CASSLGGGFEPQHF. Here the CDR3 DNA reads TGTGCCAGCAGCTTGGGAGGGGGTTTTGAGCCCCAGCATTTT. The chain is built from TRBV5-5 and TRBJ1-5, with D possibly matching TRBD1 (6 bases). CDR1 and CDR2 from the germline V gene are SGHKS and YYEKEE (reference sequence). The CDR3 spans 14 residues. Trimming shortened V by 0 bases and J by 8 bases, and 12 bases separated the two germline ends.

As for this clone: Other nucleotide sequences in the sample specify the same CDR3. The chain is built from TRBV19 and TRBJ1-4; 7 bases are a match to TRBD1. CDR3 length: 13 amino acids. Germline V lookup: CDR1 LNHDA, CDR2 SQIVND (reference sequence). After removal of 8 bases from V and 3 bases from J, the junction contained 3 bases not matched to a gene. Here the CDR3 reads CASRTGANEKLFF. The CDR3 bases are TGTGCCAGTCGAACAGGGGCTAATGAAAAACTGTTTTTT.

The chain joins TRBV6-1 to TRBJ2-7; 10 bases fit TRBD2. Trimming cost V 3 bases and J 4 bases; bases outside gene matches: 3. CDR3 length: 14 residues. Looked up from germline, CDR1 is MNHNS and CDR2 is SASEGT. DNA for the CDR3: TGTGCCAGCAGTGACCTAGCGGGAGATTACGAGCAGTACTTC. Encoded protein: CASSDLAGDYEQYF.

J is TRBJ1-3 and V is TRBV19; 8 bases agree with TRBD1. Trimming took 7 bases from V and 2 from J; bases not matched to a gene: 7. Germline CDR1 LNHDA, CDR2 SQIVND (reference sequence). CDR3 length: 15 residues. The CDR3 region has the DNA TGTGCCAGTACCTCACAGGGGGTAACTGGAAACACCATATATTTT. Translating gives CASTSQGVTGNTIYF.

J is TRBJ2-7 and V is TRBV6-5, with 8 bases aligning to TRBD1. The CDR3 contains 12 residues. Germline values: CDR1 MNHEY, CDR2 SVGAGI. The trim removed 6 bases at V and 7 bases at J, leaving 5 bases unmatched. The CDR3 loop is CASSRRTGEQYF. The CDR3 region has the DNA TGTGCCAGCAGCCGTCGGACAGGGGAGCAGTACTTC.

The gene calls are TRBV9 and TRBJ1-2; D remains ambiguous. The germline gives CDR1 SGDLS, CDR2 YYNGEE. V dropped 0 bases and J dropped 8 bases, with 8 bases sitting between them. The CDR3 is made up of 12 amino acids. CDR3 amino acids: CASSVVEKGYTF. The CDR3 DNA sequence: TGTGCCAGCAGCGTAGTTGAGAAAGGCTACACCTTC.

This sequence joins TRBV24-1 and TRBJ2-2; tentatively, D is TRBD1 (6 bases). The CDR3 spans 14 residues. CDR1 and CDR2 (germline): KGHDR, SFDVKD. Deletions cut 4 bases from V and 5 bases from J, with 10 bases between. The DNA for the CDR3 is TGTGCCACCAGTGACGCAGGGGAGACCGGGGAGCTGTTTTTT. This sequence encodes CATSDAGETGELFF.

The chain links TRBV6-1 to TRBJ1-1; 8 nucleotides match TRBD1. There are 15 residues in the CDR3. The germline CDR1 and CDR2 sequences are MNHNS and SASEGT. The junction had 6 bases not matched to a gene; V was cut back by 3 bases and J by 3 bases. CDR3 residues: CASSEYRGSHTEAFF. DNA of the CDR3: TGTGCCAGCAGTGAGTACAGGGGGTCTCACACTGAAGCTTTCTTT.

The rearrangement uses TRBV7-9 and TRBJ2-2, with 7 positions matching TRBD1. Germline lookup yields CDR1 SEHNR and CDR2 FQNEAQ (reference sequence). The CDR3 is made up of 16 amino acids. V was pared by 4 bases and J by 5 bases, with 10 bases of the junction left unmatched. The CDR3 DNA follows: TGTGCCAGCAGCTCACTACAGGGGAGTGGGACCGGGGAGCTGTTTTTT. Protein sequence: CASSSLQGSGTGELFF.